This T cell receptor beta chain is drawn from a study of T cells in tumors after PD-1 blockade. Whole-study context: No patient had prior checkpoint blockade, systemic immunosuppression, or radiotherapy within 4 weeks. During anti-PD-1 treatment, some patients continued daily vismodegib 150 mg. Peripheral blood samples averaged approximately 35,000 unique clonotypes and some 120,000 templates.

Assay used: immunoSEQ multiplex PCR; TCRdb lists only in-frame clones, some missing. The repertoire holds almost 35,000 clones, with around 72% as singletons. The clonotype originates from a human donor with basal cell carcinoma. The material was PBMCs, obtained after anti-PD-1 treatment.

The CDR3 bases are TGTGCCAGCTCACCACGCGGGAACAATGAGCAGTTCTTC. This translates into CASSPRGNNEQFF. The J gene is TRBJ2-1, the V gene TRBV18; the D gene is possibly TRBD2 (6 bases). V gave up 1 base and J gave up 5 bases, with 6 bases separating them. The CDR3 extends over 13 amino acids. Germline V CDR1 and CDR2: KGHSH, LQKENI. Filled out from reference TRBV18 and TRBJ2-1, the complete variable domain reads NAGVMQNPRHLVRRRGQEARLRCSPMKGHSHVYWYRQLPEEGLKFMVYLQKENIIDESGMPKERFSAEFPKEGPSILRIQQVVRGDSAAYFCASSPRGNNEQFFGPGTRLTVL.